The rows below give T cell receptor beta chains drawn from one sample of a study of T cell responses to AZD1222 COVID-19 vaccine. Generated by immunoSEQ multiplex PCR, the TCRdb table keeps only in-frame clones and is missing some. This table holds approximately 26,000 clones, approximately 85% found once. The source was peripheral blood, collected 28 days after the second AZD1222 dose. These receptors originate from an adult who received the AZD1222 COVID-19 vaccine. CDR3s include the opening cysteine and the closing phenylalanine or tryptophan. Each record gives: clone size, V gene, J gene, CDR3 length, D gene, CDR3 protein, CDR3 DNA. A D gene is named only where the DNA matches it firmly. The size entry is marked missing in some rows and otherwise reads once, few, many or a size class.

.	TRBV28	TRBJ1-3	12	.	CASSQFGNTIYF	TGTGCCAGCAGTCAATTTGGAAACACCATATATTTT
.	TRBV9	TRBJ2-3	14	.	CASSVDTRTDTQYF	TGTGCCAGCAGCGTAGACACACGCACAGATACGCAGTATTTT
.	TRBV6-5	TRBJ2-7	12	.	CASSRSLGEQYF	TGTGCCAGCAGCCGGTCCTTGGGCGAGCAGTACTTC
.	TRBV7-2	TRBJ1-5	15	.	CASSLLRGGNQPQHF	TGTGCCAGCAGCTTACTTAGGGGAGGCAATCAGCCCCAGCATTTT
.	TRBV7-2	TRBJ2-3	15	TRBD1	CASSQGGPRSDTQYF	TGTGCCAGCAGCCAAGGGGGCCCTAGGTCAGATACGCAGTATTTT
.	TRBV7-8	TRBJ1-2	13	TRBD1	CASSPRGSHGYTF	TGTGCCAGCAGCCCCAGGGGGTCACATGGCTACACCTTC
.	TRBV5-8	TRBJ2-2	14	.	CASSSRENTGELFF	TGTGCCAGCAGCTCCCGGGAGAACACCGGGGAGCTGTTTTTT
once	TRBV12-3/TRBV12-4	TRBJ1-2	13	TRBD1	CASSSDRGFGYTF	TGTGCCAGCAGTTCCGACAGGGGTTTTGGCTACACCTTC
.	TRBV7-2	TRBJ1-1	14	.	CASSLGRSNTEAFF	TGTGCCAGCAGCTTAGGCCGGTCGAACACTGAAGCTTTCTTT
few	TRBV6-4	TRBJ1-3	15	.	CASAEDSTSGNTIYF	TGTGCCAGCGCCGAGGATTCCACCTCTGGAAACACCATATATTTT
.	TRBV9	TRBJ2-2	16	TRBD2	CASSVVTGGVTGELFF	TGTGCCAGCAGCGTAGTCACCGGGGGGGTCACCGGGGAGCTGTTTTTT
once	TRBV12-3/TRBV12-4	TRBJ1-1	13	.	CASSGQMNTEAFF	TGTGCCAGCAGCGGACAGATGAACACTGAAGCTTTCTTT
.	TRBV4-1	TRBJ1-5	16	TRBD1	CASSQQTGGNNQPQHF	TGCGCCAGCAGCCAACAAACAGGGGGGAACAATCAGCCCCAGCATTTT
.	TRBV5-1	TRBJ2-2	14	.	CASSRDSYTGELFF	TGCGCCAGCAGCCGGGACTCTTACACCGGGGAGCTGTTTTTT
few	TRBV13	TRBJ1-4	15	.	CASSLGRGIGEKLFF	TGTGCCAGCAGCTTAGGACGGGGTATTGGAGAAAAACTGTTTTTT
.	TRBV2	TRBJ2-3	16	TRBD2	CASSEGLAGGQDTQYF	TGTGCCAGCAGTGAGGGGCTAGCGGGGGGGCAAGATACGCAGTATTTT
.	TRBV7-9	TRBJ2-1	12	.	CASSFSKGEQFF	TGTGCCAGCAGCTTCAGTAAGGGCGAGCAGTTCTTC
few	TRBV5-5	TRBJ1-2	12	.	CASRYRDGCYTF	TGTGCCAGCAGATACCGAGACGGTTGCTACACCTTC
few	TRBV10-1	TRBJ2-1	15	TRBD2	CASSDISGGYNEQFF	TGCGCCAGCAGTGATATCAGCGGGGGATACAATGAGCAGTTCTTC
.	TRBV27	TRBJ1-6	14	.	CASRRGSYNSPLHF	TGTGCCAGCAGGCGGGGGTCCTATAATTCACCCCTCCACTTT
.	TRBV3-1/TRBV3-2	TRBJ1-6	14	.	CASSQGQPNSPLHF	TGTGCCAGCAGCCAAGGACAGCCAAATTCACCCCTCCACTTT
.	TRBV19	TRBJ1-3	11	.	CASSTGYTIYF	TGTGCCAGTAGTACCGGGTACACCATATATTTT
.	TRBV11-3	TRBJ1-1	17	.	CASSLNRGEGEGTEAFF	TGTGCCAGCAGCTTAAATCGTGGGGAAGGCGAGGGAACTGAAGCTTTCTTT
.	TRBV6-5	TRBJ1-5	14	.	CASGGQFGNQPQHF	TGTGCCAGCGGCGGACAATTCGGCAATCAGCCCCAGCATTTT
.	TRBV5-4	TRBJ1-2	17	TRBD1	CASSGGNTGATNYGYTF	TGTGCCAGCAGCGGGGGGAATACAGGGGCAACGAACTATGGCTACACCTTC
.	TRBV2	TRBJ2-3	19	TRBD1	CASSPGQGRAGESTDTQYF	TGTGCCAGCAGCCCGGGACAGGGGCGGGCGGGGGAGAGCACAGATACGCAGTATTTT
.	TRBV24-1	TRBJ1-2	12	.	CATSDFDYGYTF	TGTGCCACCAGTGATTTCGACTATGGCTACACCTTC
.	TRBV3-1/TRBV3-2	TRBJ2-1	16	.	CASSQSDPISDNEQFF	TGTGCCAGCAGCCAATCAGATCCCATTTCCGACAATGAGCAGTTCTTC
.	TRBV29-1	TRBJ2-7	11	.	CSVRHTYEQYF	TGCAGCGTGAGACACACCTACGAGCAGTACTTC
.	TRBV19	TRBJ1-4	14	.	CASSISSTNEKLFF	TGTGCCAGTAGTATTTCCTCAACTAATGAAAAACTGTTTTTT
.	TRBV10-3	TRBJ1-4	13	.	CAISEQALGKLFF	TGTGCCATCAGTGAACAGGCCCTGGGAAAACTGTTTTTT
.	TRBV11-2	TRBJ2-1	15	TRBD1	CASSYRDRALDEQFF	TGTGCCAGCAGCTACCGGGACAGGGCCCTGGATGAGCAGTTCTTC
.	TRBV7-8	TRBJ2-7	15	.	CASSLEGQSFHEQYF	TGTGCCAGCAGCTTAGAGGGTCAGAGTTTCCACGAGCAGTACTTC
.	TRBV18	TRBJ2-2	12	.	CASSPVAGELFF	TGTGCCAGCTCACCAGTTGCCGGGGAGCTGTTTTTT
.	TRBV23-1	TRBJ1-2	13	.	CASSQSAGNGYTF	TGCGCCAGCAGTCAATCGGCAGGGAATGGCTACACCTTC
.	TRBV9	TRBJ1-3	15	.	CASSVGDGGKNTIYF	TGTGCCAGCAGCGTAGGTGACGGGGGTAAAAACACCATATATTTT
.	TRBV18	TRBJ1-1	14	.	CASSMGRSVPEAFF	TGTGCCAGCTCAATGGGCCGTTCGGTCCCTGAAGCTTTCTTT
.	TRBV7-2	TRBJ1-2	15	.	CASSSQGTVIYGYTF	TGTGCCAGCAGCTCTCAGGGAACAGTAATCTATGGCTACACCTTC
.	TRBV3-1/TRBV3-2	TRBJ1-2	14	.	CASSQSRGQGGYTF	TGTGCCAGCAGCCAATCAAGGGGCCAAGGGGGCTACACCTTC
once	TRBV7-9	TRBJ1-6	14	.	CASSFRERNSPLHF	TGTGCCAGCAGCTTCAGGGAAAGGAATTCACCCCTCCACTTT
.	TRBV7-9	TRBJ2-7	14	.	CASSATGNPYEQYF	TGTGCCAGCAGCGCGACGGGGAATCCCTACGAGCAGTACTTC
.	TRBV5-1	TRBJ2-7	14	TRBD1	CASSAGTGDYEQYF	TGCGCCAGCAGCGCCGGGACAGGGGACTACGAGCAGTACTTC
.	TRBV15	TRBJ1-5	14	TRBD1	CATSSHSGQAPWHF	TGTGCCACCTCTTCCCATTCAGGACAGGCGCCATGGCATTTT
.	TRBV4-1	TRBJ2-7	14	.	CASSQGERIGEQYF	TGCGCCAGCAGCCAAGGGGAGCGAATCGGCGAGCAGTACTTC
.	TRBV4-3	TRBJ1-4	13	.	CASSRVNNEKLFF	TGCGCCAGCAGCCGGGTTAATAATGAAAAACTGTTTTTT
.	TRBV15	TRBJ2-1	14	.	CATSRSTGNNEQFF	TGTGCCACCAGCAGATCGACAGGCAATAATGAGCAGTTCTTC
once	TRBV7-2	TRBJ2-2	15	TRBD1	CASRPGTGRTGELFF	TGTGCCAGCAGGCCCGGGACAGGGAGGACCGGGGAGCTGTTTTTT
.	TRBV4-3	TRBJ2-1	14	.	CASSQDSVTNEQFF	TGCGCCAGCAGCCAAGACAGCGTTACGAATGAGCAGTTCTTC
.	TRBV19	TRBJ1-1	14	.	CASHTGLTNTEAFF	TGTGCCAGTCATACAGGGCTGACGAACACTGAAGCTTTCTTT
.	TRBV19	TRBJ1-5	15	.	CASSIGTVINQPQHF	TGTGCCAGTAGTATCGGAACGGTCATCAATCAGCCCCAGCATTTT
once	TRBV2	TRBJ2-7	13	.	CASSLDSSYEQYF	TGTGCCAGCAGTTTGGACAGTTCCTACGAGCAGTACTTC
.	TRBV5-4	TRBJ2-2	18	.	CASSPGHLGTLGTGELFF	TGTGCCAGCAGCCCCGGACATCTGGGGACCCTGGGCACCGGGGAGCTGTTTTTT
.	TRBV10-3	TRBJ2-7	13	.	CAISAEGAYEQYF	TGTGCCATCAGTGCGGAGGGGGCCTACGAGCAGTACTTC
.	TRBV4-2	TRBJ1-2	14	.	CASSQVLENYGYTF	TGTGCCAGCAGCCAAGTGTTGGAAAACTATGGCTACACCTTC
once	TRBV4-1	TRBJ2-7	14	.	CASSQRQDSYEQYF	TGCGCCAGCAGCCAACGGCAGGACTCCTACGAGCAGTACTTC
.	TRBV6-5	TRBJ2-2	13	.	CASSFERPRELFF	TGTGCCAGCAGTTTTGAGCGGCCGAGGGAGCTGTTTTTT
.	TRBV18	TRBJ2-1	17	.	CASSPINRAKRSDEQFF	TGTGCCAGCTCACCAATAAACCGGGCCAAGCGGAGCGATGAGCAGTTCTTC
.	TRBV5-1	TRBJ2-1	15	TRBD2	CASSLEGLDGNEQFF	TGCGCCAGCAGCTTGGAGGGACTAGATGGCAATGAGCAGTTCTTC
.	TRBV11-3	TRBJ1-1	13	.	CASSAGLNTEAFF	TGTGCCAGCAGCGCAGGTTTGAACACTGAAGCTTTCTTT
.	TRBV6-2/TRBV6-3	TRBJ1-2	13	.	CASSSGPIYGYTF	TGTGCCAGCAGCAGCGGACCGATTTATGGCTACACCTTC